This paragraph covers one T cell receptor (beta chain) sequence. The antigen remains undetermined. The PCR used 60 Vbeta and 13 Jbeta primers. As handled by the study authors: Counted up in a later analysis, unique TCR beta chains came to some 80 million, with about 10 million shared. Assay used: immunoSEQ multiplex PCR; TCRdb lists only in-frame clones, some missing. The D gene and trimming were derived from the DNA, and the V and J assignments and clone size from that table. The sample has some 170,000 clones, about three quarters seen once. The data derive from a study of cytomegalovirus exposure and HLA in healthy donors. Study conclusions and caveats: Analyses of presence/absence relied on an assumption of roughly uniform sequencing depth across donors.

Germline CDR1 reads LNHDA; CDR2 reads SQIVND (reference sequence). This CDR3 is built from 16 residues. Trimming pared 3 bases from V and 2 bases from J, leaving 13 bases between. This sequence originates from a woman aged 60-70 years in good health and CMV-seropositive. Sequencing was carried out using PBMCs. V is TRBV19 and J is TRBJ1-4; D is perhaps TRBD1 (5 bases). The CDR3 DNA reads TGTGCCAGTAGTATGTACGGGGGACGGACTAATGAAAAACTGTTTTTT. It translates to CASSMYGGRTNEKLFF.